The rows below give T cell receptor beta chains drawn from one sample of a study of cytomegalovirus exposure and HLA in healthy donors. Only in-frame clones appear in the TCRdb table, and some are missing; sequencing was by immunoSEQ multiplex PCR. The sample consists of 150,000 to 180,000 clones, 65% to 85% of them appearing once. Sequencing input: PBMCs. The receptors derive from a woman aged 40 to 50 in good health and CMV-seropositive. Each CDR3 is given with its conserved first and last residue. D genes are given only for firm matches. A clone size is listed for some rows: how often the clone was seen (once, few, many), or a class if it is expanded.

j_gene: TRBJ2-1
v_gene: TRBV13
abundance: .
d_gene: TRBD2
CDR3nt: TGTGCCAGCAGGCCGACTAGCCCTGAGCAGTTCTTC
CDR3aa: CASRPTSPEQFF

j_gene: TRBJ1-3
v_gene: TRBV30
abundance: .
d_gene: .
CDR3nt: TGTGCCTGGAGGGTACGGGCTGGAAACACCATATATTTT
CDR3aa: CAWRVRAGNTIYF

j_gene: TRBJ1-1
v_gene: TRBV11-3
abundance: .
d_gene: TRBD1
CDR3nt: TGTGCCAGCAGATTTAGGGCAGGGGGCGCGGTCACTGAAGCTTTCTTT
CDR3aa: CASRFRAGGAVTEAFF

j_gene: TRBJ1-3
v_gene: TRBV4-1
abundance: .
d_gene: .
CDR3nt: TGCGCCAGCAGCCCAGGCATCATCTCTGGAAACACCATATATTTT
CDR3aa: CASSPGIISGNTIYF

j_gene: TRBJ2-1
v_gene: TRBV11-1
abundance: once
d_gene: TRBD2
CDR3nt: TGTGCCAGCAGCCAGGGGACTAGCGGGAGGGCCCCCTACAATGAGCAGTTCTTC
CDR3aa: CASSQGTSGRAPYNEQFF

j_gene: TRBJ2-7
v_gene: TRBV11-2
abundance: .
d_gene: TRBD2
CDR3nt: TGTGCCAGCAGCTTAATTAGCGGGATGATTGAGCAGTACTTC
CDR3aa: CASSLISGMIEQYF

j_gene: TRBJ2-7
v_gene: TRBV6-5
abundance: .
d_gene: .
CDR3nt: TGTGCCAGCAGTTACGCTGACAGCTACGAGCAGTACTTC
CDR3aa: CASSYADSYEQYF

j_gene: TRBJ1-2
v_gene: TRBV2
abundance: .
d_gene: TRBD1
CDR3nt: TGTGCCAGCAGCCGGGGGACAGGGCGAGATCATGGCTACACCTTC
CDR3aa: CASSRGTGRDHGYTF

j_gene: TRBJ1-5
v_gene: TRBV6-6
abundance: .
d_gene: .
CDR3nt: TGTGCCAGCAGCCGCACAGGAGACCATCAGCCCCAGCATTTT
CDR3aa: CASSRTGDHQPQHF

j_gene: TRBJ2-1
v_gene: TRBV27
abundance: .
d_gene: TRBD1
CDR3nt: TGTGCCAGCAGTTCTTCCGGGACAGTTCTTAGCTCCTACAATGAGCAGTTCTTC
CDR3aa: CASSSSGTVLSSYNEQFF

j_gene: TRBJ2-1
v_gene: TRBV5-1
abundance: .
d_gene: TRBD2
CDR3nt: TGCGCCAGCAGCCCTAAGCCTAGCGGGGGACCCAATGAGCAGTTCTTC
CDR3aa: CASSPKPSGGPNEQFF

j_gene: TRBJ2-1
v_gene: TRBV6-1
abundance: once
d_gene: TRBD2
CDR3nt: TGTGCCAGCAGTGGGGTAGCGGGAGCTTACAATGAGCAGTTCTTC
CDR3aa: CASSGVAGAYNEQFF

j_gene: TRBJ2-7
v_gene: TRBV9
abundance: .
d_gene: TRBD2
CDR3nt: TGTGCCAGCAGCGTCTACCCGGGGGGGGAGCAGTACTTC
CDR3aa: CASSVYPGGEQYF

j_gene: TRBJ2-2
v_gene: TRBV7-7
abundance: .
d_gene: .
CDR3nt: TGTGCTAGCAGCTTAGGAGGGAACACCGGGGAGCTGTTTTTT
CDR3aa: CASSLGGNTGELFF

j_gene: TRBJ1-1
v_gene: TRBV19
abundance: .
d_gene: .
CDR3nt: TGTGCCAGTAGTAATCGGGACTGGAACACTGAAGCTTTCTTT
CDR3aa: CASSNRDWNTEAFF

j_gene: TRBJ2-7
v_gene: TRBV30
abundance: .
d_gene: .
CDR3nt: TGTGCCTGGAGTGATCGAGGCTACGAGCAGTACTTC
CDR3aa: CAWSDRGYEQYF

j_gene: TRBJ1-2
v_gene: TRBV27
abundance: few
d_gene: TRBD1
CDR3nt: TGTGCCAGCAGTTTATGGGGGACAGGGAAGATAACGGCTAACTATGGCTACACCTTC
CDR3aa: CASSLWGTGKITANYGYTF